This TCR beta chain was recovered during a study of T cell changes during pregnancy in multiple sclerosis. Profiling relied on immunoSEQ multiplex PCR, and the TCRdb table lists in-frame clones only, not all of them. Found here are tens of thousands of clones, 75% to 95% of them singletons; the top ten hold 0.65% to 0.9%. The CDR3 has 17 residues. CDR1 is SGHVS, CDR2 FNYEAQ, per germline. V gave up 2 bases and J gave up 0 bases, with 14 bases separating them. This TCR came from a female donor with multiple sclerosis, enrolled in a pregnancy study. The specimen comprised CD4+ T cells from peripheral blood mononuclear cells, sampled before pregnancy. This chain links TRBV7-6 with TRBJ1-3; D not certain. This CDR3 is CASSLNLAASSGNTIYF. In DNA, the CDR3 is TGTGCCAGCAGCTTAAATCTTGCAGCTAGCTCTGGAAACACCATATATTTT.